The table lists the clone carrying this T cell receptor beta chain with a count of one. Its antigen remains unidentified. The record originates from a study of T cell responses to AZD1222 COVID-19 vaccine. V was cut by 0 bases and J by 3 bases, with 6 bases left in between. Germline loops: CDR1 MNHNY, CDR2 SVGAGI (reference sequence). This CDR3 is 14 amino acids long. Broader study findings: Donors were chiefly white British, with a greater number of females, and clonal diversity was perhaps underestimated. Reports say nearly half of spike-specific TCRs go after unmutated variant regions. Recipients of AZD1222 seropositive at baseline numbered only five or six.

The data were produced by immunoSEQ multiplex PCR, yet TCRdb's version contains in-frame clones alone and is incomplete. The sample holds 110,000 to 150,000 clones, about 92% seen once. The chain joins TRBV6-6 to TRBJ1-3; D gene unclear. The origin of this receptor is an adult who had recovered from COVID-19. Sequences were derived from peripheral blood, sampled after recovery from COVID-19. CDR3 amino acids: CASSYSPLGNTIYF. The CDR3 DNA reads as TGTGCCAGCAGTTACTCGCCCCTTGGAAACACCATATATTTT.